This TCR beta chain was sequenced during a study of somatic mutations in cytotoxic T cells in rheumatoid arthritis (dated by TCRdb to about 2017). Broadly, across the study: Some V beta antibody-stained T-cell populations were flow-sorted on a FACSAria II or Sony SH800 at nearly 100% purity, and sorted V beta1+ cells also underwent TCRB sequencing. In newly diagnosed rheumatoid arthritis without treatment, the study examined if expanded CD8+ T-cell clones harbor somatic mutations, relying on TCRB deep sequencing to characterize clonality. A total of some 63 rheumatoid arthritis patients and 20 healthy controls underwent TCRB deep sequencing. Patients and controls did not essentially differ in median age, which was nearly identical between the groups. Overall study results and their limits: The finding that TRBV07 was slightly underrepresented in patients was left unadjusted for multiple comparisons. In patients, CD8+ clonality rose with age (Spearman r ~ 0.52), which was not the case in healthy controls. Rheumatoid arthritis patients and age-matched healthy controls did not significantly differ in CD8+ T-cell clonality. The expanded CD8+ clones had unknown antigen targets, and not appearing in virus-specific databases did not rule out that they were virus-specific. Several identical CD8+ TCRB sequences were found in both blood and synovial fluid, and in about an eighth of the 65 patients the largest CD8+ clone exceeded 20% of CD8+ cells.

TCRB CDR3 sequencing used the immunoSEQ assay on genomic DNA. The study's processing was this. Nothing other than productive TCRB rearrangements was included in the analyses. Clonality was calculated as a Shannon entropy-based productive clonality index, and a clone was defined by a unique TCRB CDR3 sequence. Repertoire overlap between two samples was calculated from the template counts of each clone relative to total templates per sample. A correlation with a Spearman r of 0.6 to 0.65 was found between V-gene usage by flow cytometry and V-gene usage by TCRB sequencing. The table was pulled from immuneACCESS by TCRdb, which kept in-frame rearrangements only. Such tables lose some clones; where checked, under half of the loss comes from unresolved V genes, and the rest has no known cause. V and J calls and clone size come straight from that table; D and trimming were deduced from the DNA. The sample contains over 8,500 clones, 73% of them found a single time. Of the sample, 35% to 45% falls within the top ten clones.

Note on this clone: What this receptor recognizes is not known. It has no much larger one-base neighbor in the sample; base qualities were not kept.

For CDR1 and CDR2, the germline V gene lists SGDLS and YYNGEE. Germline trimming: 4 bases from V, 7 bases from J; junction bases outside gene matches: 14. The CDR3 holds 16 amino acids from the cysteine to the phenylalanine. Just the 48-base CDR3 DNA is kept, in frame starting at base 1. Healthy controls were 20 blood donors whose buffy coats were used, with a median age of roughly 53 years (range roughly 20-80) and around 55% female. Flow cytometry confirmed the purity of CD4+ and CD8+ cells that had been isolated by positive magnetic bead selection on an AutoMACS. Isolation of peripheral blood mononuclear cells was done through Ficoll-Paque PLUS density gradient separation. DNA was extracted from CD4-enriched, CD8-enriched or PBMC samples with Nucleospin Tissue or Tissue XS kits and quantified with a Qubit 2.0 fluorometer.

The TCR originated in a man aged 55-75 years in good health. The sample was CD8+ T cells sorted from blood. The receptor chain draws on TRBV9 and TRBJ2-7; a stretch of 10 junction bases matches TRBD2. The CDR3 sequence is CASSTGQLAGVEEQYF. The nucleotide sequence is TGTGCCAGCAGCACCGGCCAGCTAGCGGGAGTGGAGGAGCAGTACTTC.